This TCR beta chain came from a study of shared clonotypes between healthy human individuals. Trimming took 6 bases from V and 6 from J, leaving 14 bases between them. Germline-derived CDR1 and CDR2 are ENHRY and SYGVKD. The CDR3 consists of 13 residues. Using immunoSEQ multiplex PCR, the repertoire was profiled, and TCRdb retains in-frame clones only, with some absent. The sample lists roughly 2.1 million clones, about 93% occurring once. Terminally differentiated effector memory CD45RA+ cells were left out of the naive CD8 fraction, which was CD45RO-negative and positively selected for CCR7. Those who donated, Caucasian adults without exception, all lived in Nashville, Tennessee.

This TCR was sampled from a man aged 18 to 30 in good health. Some clones in this sample may be carry-over from other donors' samples. Sequenced material: naive CD8+ T cells from PBMCs. This sequence joins TRBV10-3 and TRBJ1-1; D is ambiguous. CDR3 nucleotides: TGTGCCATCAGGAGCCCGAATTCTGCTGAAGCTTTCTTT. Its translation: CAIRSPNSAEAFF.